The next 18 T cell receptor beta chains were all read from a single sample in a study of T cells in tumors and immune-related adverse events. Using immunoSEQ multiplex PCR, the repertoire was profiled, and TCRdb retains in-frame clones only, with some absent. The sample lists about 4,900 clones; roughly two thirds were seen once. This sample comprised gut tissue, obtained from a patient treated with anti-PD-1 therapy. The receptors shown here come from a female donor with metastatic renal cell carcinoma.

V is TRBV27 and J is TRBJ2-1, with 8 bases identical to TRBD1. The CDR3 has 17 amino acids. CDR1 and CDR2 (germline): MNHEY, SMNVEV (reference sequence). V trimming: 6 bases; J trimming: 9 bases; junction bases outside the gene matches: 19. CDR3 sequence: CASRTGTGFSAVVEQFF. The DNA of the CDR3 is TGTGCCAGCAGAACCGGGACAGGCTTCAGCGCGGTTGTTGAGCAGTTCTTC.

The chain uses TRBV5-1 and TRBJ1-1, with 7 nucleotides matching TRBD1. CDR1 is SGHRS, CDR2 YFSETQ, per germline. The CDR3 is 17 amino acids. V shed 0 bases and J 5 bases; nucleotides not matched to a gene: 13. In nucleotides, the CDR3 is TGCGCCAGCAGCTTGGCTAGTGTGAGGGGGCGAAAAACTGAAGCTTTCTTT. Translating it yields CASSLASVRGRKTEAFF.

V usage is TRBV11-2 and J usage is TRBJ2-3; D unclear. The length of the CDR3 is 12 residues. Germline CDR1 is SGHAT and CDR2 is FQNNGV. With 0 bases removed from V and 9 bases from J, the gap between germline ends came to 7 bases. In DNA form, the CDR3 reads TGTGCCAGCAGCTTAGATCGATCCACGCAGTATTTT. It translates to CASSLDRSTQYF.

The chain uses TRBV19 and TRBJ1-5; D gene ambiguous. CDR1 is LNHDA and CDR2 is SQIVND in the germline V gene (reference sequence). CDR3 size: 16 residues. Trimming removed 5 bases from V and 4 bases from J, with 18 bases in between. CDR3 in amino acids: CASSDPPRGRNQPQHF. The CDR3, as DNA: TGTGCCAGTAGTGACCCCCCCCGCGGGAGAAATCAGCCCCAGCATTTT.

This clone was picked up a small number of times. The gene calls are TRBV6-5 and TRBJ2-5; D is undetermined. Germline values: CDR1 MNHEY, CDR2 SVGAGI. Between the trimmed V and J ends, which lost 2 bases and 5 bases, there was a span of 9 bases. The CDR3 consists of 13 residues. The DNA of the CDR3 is TGTGCCAGCAGTTACAACAGCCAGGAGACCCAGTACTTC. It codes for CASSYNSQETQYF.

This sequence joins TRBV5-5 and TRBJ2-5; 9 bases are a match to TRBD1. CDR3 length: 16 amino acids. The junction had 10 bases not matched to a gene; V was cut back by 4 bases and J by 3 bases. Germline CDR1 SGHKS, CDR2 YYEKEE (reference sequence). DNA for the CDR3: TGTGCCAGCAGCCTCAGGGACAGGGCGAGTGAAGAGACCCAGTACTTC. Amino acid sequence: CASSLRDRASEETQYF.

In DNA form, the CDR3 reads TGTGCCAGCAGTCTGAGAAGCTATGGCTACACCTTC. Protein product: CASSLRSYGYTF. This chain uses TRBV5-4 with TRBJ1-2; D is undetermined. Germline-derived CDR1 and CDR2 are SGHNT and YYREEE (reference sequence). The CDR3 contains 12 residues. V was clipped by 5 bases and J by 4 bases, with 9 bases between them.

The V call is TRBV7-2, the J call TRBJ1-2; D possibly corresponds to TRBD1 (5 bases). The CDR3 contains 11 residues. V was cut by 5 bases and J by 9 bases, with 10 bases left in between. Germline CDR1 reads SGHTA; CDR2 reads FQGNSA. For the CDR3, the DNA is TGTGCCAGCAGCCAACGACAGAGCTACACCTTC. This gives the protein CASSQRQSYTF.

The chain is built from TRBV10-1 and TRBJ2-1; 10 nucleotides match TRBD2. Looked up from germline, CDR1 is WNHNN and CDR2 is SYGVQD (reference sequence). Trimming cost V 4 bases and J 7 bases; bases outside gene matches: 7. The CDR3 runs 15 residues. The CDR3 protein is CASSVHSGRMNEQFF. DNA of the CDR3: TGCGCCAGCAGTGTTCATAGCGGGAGGATGAATGAGCAGTTCTTC.

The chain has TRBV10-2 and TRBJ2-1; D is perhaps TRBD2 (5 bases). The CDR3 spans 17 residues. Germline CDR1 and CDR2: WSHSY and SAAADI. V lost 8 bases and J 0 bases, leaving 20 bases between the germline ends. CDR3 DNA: TGCGCCAGCGGCTCAAGATTAGCGAAAAGCTCCTACAATGAGCAGTTCTTC. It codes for CASGSRLAKSSYNEQFF.

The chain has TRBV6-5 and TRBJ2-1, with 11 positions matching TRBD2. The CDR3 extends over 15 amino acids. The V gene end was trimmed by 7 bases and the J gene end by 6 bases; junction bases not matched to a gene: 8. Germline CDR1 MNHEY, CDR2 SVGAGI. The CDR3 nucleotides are TGTGCCAGCAATATAGCGGGGGGGCATGGCAATGAGCAGTTCTTC. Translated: CASNIAGGHGNEQFF.

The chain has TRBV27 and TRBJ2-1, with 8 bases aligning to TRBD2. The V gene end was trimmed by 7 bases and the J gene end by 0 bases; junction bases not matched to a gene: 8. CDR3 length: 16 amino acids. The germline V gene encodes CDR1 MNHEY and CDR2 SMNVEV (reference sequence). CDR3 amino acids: CASKGSGSRSYNEQFF. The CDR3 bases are TGTGCCAGCAAGGGGAGCGGGAGCCGCTCCTACAATGAGCAGTTCTTC.

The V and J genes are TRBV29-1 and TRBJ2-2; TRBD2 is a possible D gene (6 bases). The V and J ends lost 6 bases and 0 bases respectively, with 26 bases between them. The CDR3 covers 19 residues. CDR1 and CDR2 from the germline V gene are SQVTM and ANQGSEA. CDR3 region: CSVGREPGGDFSNTGELFF. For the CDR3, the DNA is TGCAGCGTCGGACGCGAACCAGGTGGGGACTTTTCGAACACCGGGGAGCTGTTTTTT.

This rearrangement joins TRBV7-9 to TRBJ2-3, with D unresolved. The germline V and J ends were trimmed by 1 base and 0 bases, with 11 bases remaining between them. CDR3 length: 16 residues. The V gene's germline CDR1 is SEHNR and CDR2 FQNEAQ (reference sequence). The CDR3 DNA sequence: TGTGCCAGCAGCTTAGGGCTAGGCAGGAGCACAGATACGCAGTATTTT. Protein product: CASSLGLGRSTDTQYF.

Written as DNA, the CDR3 is TGTGCCAGCAGCGTAGGATTGGGGACTGGTGAGCAGTTCTTC. This codes for CASSVGLGTGEQFF. This rearrangement joins TRBV9 to TRBJ2-1; D possibly corresponds to TRBD2 (6 bases). The CDR3 is 14 amino acids. Looked up from germline, CDR1 is SGDLS and CDR2 is YYNGEE. Trimming removed 0 bases from V and 9 bases from J, with 13 bases in between.

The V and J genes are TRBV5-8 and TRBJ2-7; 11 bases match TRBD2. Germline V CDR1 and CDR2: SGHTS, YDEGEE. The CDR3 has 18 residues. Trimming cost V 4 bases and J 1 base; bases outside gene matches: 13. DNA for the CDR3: TGTGCCAGCAGCGCCCTTATCTTCACTAGCGGGAGATCCTACGAGCAGTACTTC. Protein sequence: CASSALIFTSGRSYEQYF.

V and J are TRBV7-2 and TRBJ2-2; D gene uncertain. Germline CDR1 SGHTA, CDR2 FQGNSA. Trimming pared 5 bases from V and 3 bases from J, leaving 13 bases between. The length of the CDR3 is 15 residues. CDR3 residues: CASSAQVGHTGELFF. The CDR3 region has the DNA TGTGCCAGCAGCGCCCAGGTGGGCCACACCGGGGAGCTGTTTTTT.

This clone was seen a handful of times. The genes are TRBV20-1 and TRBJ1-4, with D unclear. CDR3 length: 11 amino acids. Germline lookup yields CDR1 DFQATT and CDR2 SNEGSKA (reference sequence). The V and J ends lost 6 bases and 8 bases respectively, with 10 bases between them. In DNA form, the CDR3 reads TGCAGTGCCCCTGGCCCCGAAAAACTGTTTTTT. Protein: CSAPGPEKLFF.